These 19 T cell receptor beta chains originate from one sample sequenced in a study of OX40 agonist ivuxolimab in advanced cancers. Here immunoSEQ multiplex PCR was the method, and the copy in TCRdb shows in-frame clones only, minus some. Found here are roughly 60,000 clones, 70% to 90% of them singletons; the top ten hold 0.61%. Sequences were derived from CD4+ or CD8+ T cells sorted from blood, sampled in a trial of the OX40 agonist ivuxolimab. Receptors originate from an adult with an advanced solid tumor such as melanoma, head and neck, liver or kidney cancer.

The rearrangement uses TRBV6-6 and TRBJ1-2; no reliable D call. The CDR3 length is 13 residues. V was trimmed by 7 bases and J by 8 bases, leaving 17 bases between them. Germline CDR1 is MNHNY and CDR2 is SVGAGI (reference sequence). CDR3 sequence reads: CASTPAPLRGYTF. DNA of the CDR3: TGTGCCAGCACCCCAGCCCCCTTGCGGGGCTACACCTTC.

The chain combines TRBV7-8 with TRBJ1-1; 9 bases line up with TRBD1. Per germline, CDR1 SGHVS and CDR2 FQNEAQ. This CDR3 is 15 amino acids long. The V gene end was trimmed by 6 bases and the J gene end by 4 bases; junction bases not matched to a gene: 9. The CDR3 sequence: CASSYRQGEGTEAFF. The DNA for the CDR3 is TGTGCCAGCAGTTACCGACAGGGGGAGGGCACTGAAGCTTTCTTT.

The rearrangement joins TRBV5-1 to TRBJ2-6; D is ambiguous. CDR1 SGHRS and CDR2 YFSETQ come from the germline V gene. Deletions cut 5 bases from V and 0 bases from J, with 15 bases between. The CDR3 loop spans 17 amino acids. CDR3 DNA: TGCGCCAGCAGGGGAACAGTTTTAAGCTCTGGGGCCAACGTCCTGACTTTC. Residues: CASRGTVLSSGANVLTF.

CDR3 DNA sequence: TGTGCCAGCTCATCCACCGGGGAGCTGTTTTTT. As protein: CASSSTGELFF. This chain connects TRBV18 to TRBJ2-2; D ambiguous. With 5 bases removed from V and 4 bases from J, the gap between germline ends came to 2 bases. Germline CDR1 KGHSH, CDR2 LQKENI. The CDR3 contains 11 residues.

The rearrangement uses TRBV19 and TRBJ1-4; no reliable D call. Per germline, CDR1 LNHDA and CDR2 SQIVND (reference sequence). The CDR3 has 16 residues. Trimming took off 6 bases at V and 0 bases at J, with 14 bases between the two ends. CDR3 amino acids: CASSDRAGATNEKLFF. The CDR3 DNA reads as TGTGCCAGTAGCGATCGGGCAGGTGCAACTAATGAAAAACTGTTTTTT.

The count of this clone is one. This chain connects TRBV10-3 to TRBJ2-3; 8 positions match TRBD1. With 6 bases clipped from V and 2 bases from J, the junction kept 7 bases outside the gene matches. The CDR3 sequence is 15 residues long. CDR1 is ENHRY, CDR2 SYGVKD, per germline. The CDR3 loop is CAISRDRLHTDTQYF. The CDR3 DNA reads TGTGCCATCAGCCGGGACAGGCTTCACACAGATACGCAGTATTTT.

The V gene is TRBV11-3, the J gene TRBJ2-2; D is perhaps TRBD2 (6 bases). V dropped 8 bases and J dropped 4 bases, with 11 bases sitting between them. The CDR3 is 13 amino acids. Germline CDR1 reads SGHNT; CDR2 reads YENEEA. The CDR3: CASAGTFTGELFF. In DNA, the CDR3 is TGTGCCAGCGCGGGAACCTTCACCGGGGAGCTGTTTTTT.

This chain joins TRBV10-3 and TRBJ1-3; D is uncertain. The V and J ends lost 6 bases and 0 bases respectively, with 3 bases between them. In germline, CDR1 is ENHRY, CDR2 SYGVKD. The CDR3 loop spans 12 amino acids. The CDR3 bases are TGTGCCATCAGCCCCTCTGGAAACACCATATATTTT. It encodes CAISPSGNTIYF.

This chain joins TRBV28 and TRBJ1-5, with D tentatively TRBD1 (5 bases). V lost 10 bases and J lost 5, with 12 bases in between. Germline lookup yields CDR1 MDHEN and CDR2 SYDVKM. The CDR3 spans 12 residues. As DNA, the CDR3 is TGTGCCACCAGGGAAGGGTATCAGCCCCAGCATTTT. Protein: CATREGYQPQHF.

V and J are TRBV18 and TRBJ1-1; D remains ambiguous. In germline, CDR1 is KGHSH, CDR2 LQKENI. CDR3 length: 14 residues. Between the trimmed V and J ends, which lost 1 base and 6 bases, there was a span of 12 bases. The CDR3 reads CASSPRSVGAEAFF. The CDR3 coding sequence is TGTGCCAGCTCACCACGGTCCGTCGGGGCTGAAGCTTTCTTT.

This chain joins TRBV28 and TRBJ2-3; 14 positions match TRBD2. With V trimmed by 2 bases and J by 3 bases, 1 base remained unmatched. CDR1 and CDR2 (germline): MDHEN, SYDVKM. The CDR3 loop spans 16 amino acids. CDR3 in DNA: TGTGCCAGCAGTTTAGGACTAGCGGGAGGTACAGATACGCAGTATTTT. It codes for CASSLGLAGGTDTQYF.

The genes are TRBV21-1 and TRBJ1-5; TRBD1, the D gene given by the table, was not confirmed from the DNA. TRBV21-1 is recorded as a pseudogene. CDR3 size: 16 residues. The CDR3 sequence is CASSKGDRVGNQPQHF. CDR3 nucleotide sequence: TGTGCCAGCAGCAAAGGGGACAGGGTCGGCAATCAGCCCCAGCATTTT.

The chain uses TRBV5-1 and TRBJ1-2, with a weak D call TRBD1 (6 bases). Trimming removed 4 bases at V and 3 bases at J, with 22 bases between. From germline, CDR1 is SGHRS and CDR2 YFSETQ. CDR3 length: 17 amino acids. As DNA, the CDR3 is TGCGCCAGCAGCCCCGGGGAGGGGGGGCGCTTGTACTATGGCTACACCTTC. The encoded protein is CASSPGEGGRLYYGYTF. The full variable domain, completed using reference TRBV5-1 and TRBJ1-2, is KAGVTQTPRYLIKTRGQQVTLSCSPISGHRSVSWYQQTPGQGLQFLFEYFSETQRNKGNFPGRFSGRQFSNSRSEMNVSTLELGDSALYLCASSPGEGGRLYYGYTFGSGTRLTVV.

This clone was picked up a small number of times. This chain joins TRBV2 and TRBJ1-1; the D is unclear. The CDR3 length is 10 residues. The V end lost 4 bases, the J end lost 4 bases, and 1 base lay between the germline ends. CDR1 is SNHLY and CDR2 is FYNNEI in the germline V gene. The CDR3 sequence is CASSATEAFF. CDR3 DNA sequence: TGTGCCAGCAGTGCCACTGAAGCTTTCTTT.

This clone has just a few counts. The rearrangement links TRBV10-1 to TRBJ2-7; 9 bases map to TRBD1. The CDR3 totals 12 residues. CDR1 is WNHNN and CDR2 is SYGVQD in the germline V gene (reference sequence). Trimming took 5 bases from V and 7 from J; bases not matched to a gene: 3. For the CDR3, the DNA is TGCGCCAGCAGTTATGGACAGGGGGAGCAGTACTTC. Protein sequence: CASSYGQGEQYF.

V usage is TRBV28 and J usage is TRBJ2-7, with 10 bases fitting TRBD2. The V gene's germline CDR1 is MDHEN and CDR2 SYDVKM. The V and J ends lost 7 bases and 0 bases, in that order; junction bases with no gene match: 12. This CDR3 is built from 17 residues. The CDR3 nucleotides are TGTGCCAGCATCCCGCCGCGGACTAGCGGCCTCTCCTACGAGCAGTACTTC. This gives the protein CASIPPRTSGLSYEQYF.

CDR3 protein: CASSLDRLAGSQETQYF. The CDR3 coding sequence is TGTGCCAGCAGCTTGGATAGGTTAGCGGGGAGCCAAGAGACCCAGTACTTC. The V call is TRBV5-4, the J call TRBJ2-5, with 8 nucleotides matching TRBD2. The germline V gene has CDR1 SGHNT and CDR2 YYREEE (reference sequence). J lost 1 base, V lost 0 bases, and 8 bases had no gene match. There are 17 residues in the CDR3.

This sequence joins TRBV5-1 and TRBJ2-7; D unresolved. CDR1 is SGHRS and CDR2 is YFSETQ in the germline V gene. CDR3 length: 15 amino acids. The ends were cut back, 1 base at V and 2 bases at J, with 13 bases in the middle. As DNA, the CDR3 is TGCGCCAGCAGCTTGAATAGTCCGGGCCCCTACGAGCAGTACTTC. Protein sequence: CASSLNSPGPYEQYF.

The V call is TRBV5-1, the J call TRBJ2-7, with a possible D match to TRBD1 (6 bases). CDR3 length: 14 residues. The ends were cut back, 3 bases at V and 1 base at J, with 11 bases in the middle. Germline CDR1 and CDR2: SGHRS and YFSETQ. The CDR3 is CASSWTVPSYEQYF. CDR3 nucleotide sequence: TGCGCCAGCAGCTGGACAGTCCCTTCCTACGAGCAGTACTTC.